The 7 T cell receptor beta chains presented below share a single source sample, sequenced in a study of CD4+ T cells in melanoma. TCRdb's copy holds only in-frame clones and misses some; the assay was immunoSEQ multiplex PCR. The sample has around 7,100 clones; roughly 47% are singletons. The sample comprised cells from a culture (not recorded whether cultured in vitro). The receptor source for this set is a human donor with melanoma.

The rearrangement joins TRBV9 to TRBJ2-7; D could derive from TRBD1 or TRBD2 (5 bases each). CDR1 SGDLS and CDR2 YYNGEE come from the germline V gene. V lost 0 bases to trimming and J lost 3 bases, with 10 bases between them. The length of the CDR3 is 14 residues. The CDR3 sequence: CASSVAAGSYEQYF. In DNA, the CDR3 is TGTGCCAGCAGCGTAGCCGCAGGGAGCTACGAGCAGTACTTC.

The chain carries TRBV7-2 and TRBJ1-5; no reliable D call. Germline V gene sequence: CDR1 SGHTA, CDR2 FQGNSA. The CDR3 totals 15 residues. V gave up 3 bases and J gave up 0 bases, with 9 bases separating them. The CDR3 is CASSFGAVSNQPQHF. Written as DNA, the CDR3 is TGTGCCAGCAGCTTCGGCGCGGTTAGCAATCAGCCCCAGCATTTT. The entire variable domain, with the rest obtained from reference TRBV7-2 and TRBJ1-5, is as follows: GAGVSQSPSNKVTEKGKDVELRCDPISGHTALYWYRQSLGQGLEFLIYFQGNSAPDKSGLPSDRFSAERTGGSVSTLTIQRTQQEDSAVYLCASSFGAVSNQPQHFGDGTRLSIL.

This clone occurred a few times. The chain recombines TRBV4-2 with TRBJ1-4; 7 bases are a match to TRBD1. There are 15 residues in the CDR3. Unmatched junction bases numbered 9, after V lost 3 bases and J lost 8 bases. The germline V gene has CDR1 LGHNA and CDR2 YNFKEQ. CDR3: CASSHGRTGTEKLFF. The DNA of the CDR3 is TGTGCCAGCAGCCACGGAAGGACAGGAACCGAAAAACTGTTTTTT.

The rearrangement joins TRBV10-1 to TRBJ1-1; D uncertain. V lost 1 base, J lost 9 bases, and 9 bases lay in between. This CDR3 is 12 amino acids long. CDR1 and CDR2 (germline): WNHNN, SYGVQD (reference sequence). CDR3 nucleotide sequence: TGCGCCAGCAGTGAGTTTGAGGTTAAAGCTTTCTTT. It translates to CASSEFEVKAFF.

The table lists this clone with a few counts. CDR3 amino acids: CASSRGNSPLHF. The CDR3 DNA reads TGTGCCAGCAGCCGAGGGAATTCACCCCTCCACTTT. This chain uses TRBV2 with TRBJ1-6; D unclear. The V end was cut by 6 bases, the J end by 7 bases, with 7 bases between. From germline, CDR1 is SNHLY and CDR2 FYNNEI. CDR3 length equals 12 residues.

This chain links TRBV5-1 with TRBJ2-5; the match to TRBD2 covers 8 bases. Germline assignment: CDR1 SGHRS and CDR2 YFSETQ. CDR3 length equals 16 residues. Losses at the gene ends were 4 bases for V and 4 bases for J; bases not matched to a gene: 12. CDR3 in DNA: TGCGCCAGCAGCAGAGGAGGTGTAGCGGGGACAGAGACCCAGTACTTC. Translation gives CASSRGGVAGTETQYF.

This clone showed up just once. This chain connects TRBV6-5 to TRBJ1-2; 7 bases map to TRBD1. Losses at the gene ends were 4 bases for V and 2 bases for J; bases not matched to a gene: 7. This CDR3 contains 15 residues. Germline CDR1 is MNHEY and CDR2 is SVGAGI. CDR3 protein: CASSSHAGGNYGYTF. The CDR3 DNA sequence: TGTGCCAGCAGTTCCCATGCAGGGGGAAACTATGGCTACACCTTC.